The 17 T cell receptor beta chains below all came from one sample that was sequenced in a study of type 1 regulatory T cells. From the reads, TCRdb called clonotypes with MiXCR, one entry per CDR3 protein. The repertoire has some 6,000 distinct CDR3 sequences, about 30% of them found once; the top ten carry more than 7%. The antigens for these receptors are not known. Sequences were obtained from cultured T cells, either the whole culture or a sorted T cell fraction (not recorded which). Sample subset: Tr1-enriched cell product generated in vitro against host alloantigens. These receptors all stem from a human donor in good health.

This clonotype is classed as medium-sized (0.01 to 0.1%). This chain connects TRBV18 to TRBJ2-7; D not certain. From germline, CDR1 is KGHSH and CDR2 LQKENI. V was pared by 3 bases and J by 7 bases, with 13 bases between. The CDR3 runs to 13 residues. CDR3 residues: CASSPSRLGEQYF. Here the CDR3 DNA reads TGTGCCAGCTCACCGTCCCGATTGGGGGAGCAGTACTTC.

This clonotype counts as medium-sized. The J gene is TRBJ2-3, the V gene TRBV6-2 or TRBV6-3; D is unclear. The CDR3 consists of 12 residues. In germline, CDR1 is MNHEY, CDR2 SVGEGT. Deletions cut 4 bases from V and 4 bases from J, with 6 bases between. CDR3 DNA: TGTGCCAGCAGTTTCGTCTCAGATACGCAGTATTTT. It encodes CASSFVSDTQYF.

This clonotype was detected many times. The chain has TRBV5-4 and TRBJ2-5; TRBD2 is a possible D gene (7 bases). CDR3 length equals 13 residues. With 4 bases removed from V and 7 bases from J, the gap between germline ends came to 14 bases. The germline V gene has CDR1 SGHNT and CDR2 YYREEE (reference sequence). The chain's CDR3 is CASSPGGGVTQYF. Here the CDR3 DNA reads TGTGCCAGCAGCCCCGGAGGGGGGGTGACCCAGTACTTC.

J is TRBJ2-1 and V is TRBV5-1; possibly TRBD2 for D (6 bases). Between the trimmed V and J ends, which lost 4 bases and 1 base, there was a span of 15 bases. The germline V gene has CDR1 SGHRS and CDR2 YFSETQ. This CDR3 region has 16 residues. The CDR3 is CASSPQYGGSYNEQFF. CDR3 coding DNA: TGCGCCAGCAGCCCACAATACGGGGGTTCCTACAATGAGCAGTTCTTC. Complete variable domain (other parts from reference TRBV5-1 and TRBJ2-1): KAGVTQTPRYLIKTRGQQVTLSCSPISGHRSVSWYQQTPGQGLQFLFEYFSETQRNKGNFPGRFSGRQFSNSRSEMNVSTLELGDSALYLCASSPQYGGSYNEQFFGPGTRLTVL.

By proportion, this clonotype is medium-sized. The chain couples TRBV7-6 to TRBJ2-1; 7 bases line up with TRBD2. The CDR3 has 15 amino acids. Germline trimming cut 5 bases from V and 6 bases from J; bases unmatched to any gene: 10. From germline, CDR1 is SGHVS and CDR2 FNYEAQ. DNA of the CDR3: TGTGCCAGCAGCCTAAGGACTAGTTCTGGCAATGAGCAGTTCTTC. As protein: CASSLRTSSGNEQFF.

The J gene is TRBJ2-6, the V gene TRBV5-5; the D gene is possibly TRBD1 (6 bases). The V gene lost 7 bases and the J gene lost 0 bases, with 8 bases spanning the gap. This CDR3 spans 14 amino acids. Per the germline V gene, CDR1 is SGHKS and CDR2 is YYEKEE (reference sequence). The CDR3 region is CASHRVSGANVLTF. For the CDR3, the DNA is TGTGCCAGCCACAGGGTCTCTGGGGCCAACGTCCTGACTTTC.

The rearrangement uses TRBV12-3 or TRBV12-4 and TRBJ1-2, with a possible D match to TRBD1 (5 bases). The CDR3 spans 15 residues. Deletions cut 6 bases from V and 4 bases from J, with 18 bases between. The CDR3, as DNA: TGTGCCAGCAGCTCTAAGGGACCAAGAGGCTATGGCTACACCTTC. Translated, it gives CASSSKGPRGYGYTF.

This clonotype was seen ten or more times. The rearrangement uses TRBV5-1 and TRBJ1-4, with 7 bases matching TRBD1. The CDR3 has 15 amino acids. V was pared by 1 base and J by 8 bases, with 8 bases of the junction left unmatched. CDR1 is SGHRS and CDR2 is YFSETQ in the germline V gene. Here the CDR3 DNA reads TGCGCCAGCAGCTTGCGGCCTGGGACAGACGAAAAACTGTTTTTT. This gives the protein CASSLRPGTDEKLFF.

This clonotype is labeled as medium-sized (0.01 to 0.1%). V is TRBV7-9 and J is TRBJ2-1; TRBD2 matches 13 bases. The CDR3 is 15 residues long. V trimming: 2 bases; J trimming: 10 bases; junction bases outside the gene matches: 5. The germline CDR1 and CDR2 sequences are SEHNR and FQNEAQ (reference sequence). The CDR3 DNA follows: TGTGCCAGCAGCTTACAATCACTAGCGGGAGGGGAGCAGTTCTTC. Its protein is CASSLQSLAGGEQFF.

This clonotype was picked up a small number of times. This sequence joins TRBV4-2 and TRBJ1-6, with 10 bases lining up with TRBD1. The germline V gene has CDR1 LGHNA and CDR2 YNFKEQ. Losses at the gene ends were 3 bases for V and 7 bases for J; bases not matched to a gene: 6. The CDR3 totals 16 residues. This chain's CDR3 is CASSQSMGQGNSPLHF. CDR3 nucleotide sequence: TGTGCCAGCAGCCAGAGCATGGGACAGGGGAATTCACCCCTCCACTTT.

This clonotype was detected only once. Sequence at one end of the junction differs from germline and may be a read error. V gene TRBV10-3 combines with J gene TRBJ2-2; 7 bases are shared with TRBD2. The length of the CDR3 is 15 residues. Per the germline V gene, CDR1 is ENHRY and CDR2 is SYGVKD. The CDR3 is CAISGLAVGTGGLFF. As DNA, the CDR3 is TGTGCCATCAGTGGGCTAGCGGTAGGAACCGGGGGGCTGTTTTTT.

In this sample, this clonotype is medium-sized. The chain is built from TRBV6-5 and TRBJ1-2, with no clear D. The V end lost 6 bases, the J end lost 6 bases, and 14 bases lay between the germline ends. The CDR3 totals 13 residues. Germline V gene data show CDR1 as MNHEY and CDR2 as SVGAGI. The CDR3 coding sequence is TGTGCCAGCAGCCCGGGTGGGGTCCATGGCTACACCTTC. As protein: CASSPGGVHGYTF.

This rearrangement joins TRBV7-2 to TRBJ1-5; D not resolved. Germline V gene lookup returns CDR1 SGHTA and CDR2 FQGNSA. V was trimmed by 4 bases and J by 7 bases, leaving 11 bases between them. The CDR3 extends over 13 amino acids. The CDR3 region has the DNA TGTGCCAGCAGCTCCCAGGATCGCCAGCCCCAGCATTTT. It translates to CASSSQDRQPQHF.

V gene TRBV24-1 combines with J gene TRBJ1-5, with D unclear. V lost 9 bases to trimming and J lost 2 bases, with 13 bases between them. Germline values: CDR1 KGHDR, CDR2 SFDVKD. The length of the CDR3 is 14 residues. For the CDR3, the DNA is TGTGCCACCGCCAGAGGTTTTGGCAATCAGCCCCAGCATTTT. This codes for CATARGFGNQPQHF.

Within the sample, this clonotype is medium-sized. This sequence joins TRBV9 and TRBJ1-2; D not certain. CDR3 length: 12 residues. The V end was cut by 2 bases, the J end by 8 bases, with 10 bases between. Looked up from germline, CDR1 is SGDLS and CDR2 is YYNGEE. The CDR3 region has the DNA TGTGCCAGCAGCGTCGGTAATGGAGGCTACACCTTC. This translates into CASSVGNGGYTF. Variable domain in full (rest from reference TRBV9 and TRBJ1-2): DSGVTQTPKHLITATGQRVTLRCSPRSGDLSVYWYQQSLDQGLQFLIQYYNGEERAKGNILERFSAQQFPDLHSELNLSSLELGDSALYFCASSVGNGGYTFGSGTRLTVV.

The J gene is TRBJ2-3, the V gene TRBV3-2; the table names TRBD1, a call not compared with the DNA. TRBV3-2 corresponds to a pseudogene. The CDR3 consists of 17 residues. The chain's CDR3 is CARNQTGDGRRTDTQYF. CDR3 DNA sequence: TGTGCCAGGAACCAAACGGGGGACGGGCGACGCACAGATACGCAGTATTTT.

The rearrangement uses TRBV5-1 and TRBJ2-1; TRBD2 aligns across 9 bases. The CDR3 length is 16 residues. From germline, CDR1 is SGHRS and CDR2 YFSETQ. V shed 0 bases and J 7 bases; nucleotides not matched to a gene: 8. This CDR3 reads CASSLVGGRARNEQFF. The CDR3, as DNA: TGCGCCAGCAGCTTGGTTGGCGGGAGGGCCCGGAATGAGCAGTTCTTC.